This T cell receptor beta chain is from a study of blood T cell repertoires in COVID-19. Overall study context: Donors in the United States, Italy and Spain gave samples during acute or convalescent COVID-19.

The CDR3 consists of 12 residues. V gave up 3 bases and J gave up 9 bases; unmatched junction bases: 2. Germline V gene sequence: CDR1 SGHAT, CDR2 FQNNGV. The assay was immunoSEQ multiplex PCR, and TCRdb's table has in-frame clones only and misses some. The sample shows under 500,000 clones, roughly nine tenths of them seen only once. The TCR was taken from a man aged 30-40 years who had recovered from COVID-19. Material for sequencing was PBMCs or T cells enriched from blood (not recorded which). The chain has TRBV11-2 and TRBJ2-1; 7 bases are shared with TRBD2. In DNA form, the CDR3 reads TGTGCCAGCAGCTTCACTAGCGCTGAGCAGTTCTTC. It translates to CASSFTSAEQFF.